The next 25 T cell receptor beta chains were all read from a single sample in a study of cytomegalovirus exposure and HLA in healthy donors. PCR used 60 Vbeta primers and 13 Jbeta primers. Libraries were prepared by immunoSEQ multiplex PCR; TCRdb keeps only in-frame clonotypes and omits some of them. The sample consists of roughly 72,000 clones, around 69% of them appearing once. Sequenced: PBMCs. The receptors were gathered from a human donor in good health.

The chain couples TRBV7-8 to TRBJ1-4, with D possibly TRBD1 on 5 matching bases. The CDR3 spans 15 residues. Germline CDR1 is SGHVS and CDR2 is FQNEAQ. V was clipped by 5 bases and J by 7 bases, with 17 bases between them. The CDR3 sequence is CASSLRESRGEKLFF. The DNA for the CDR3 is TGTGCCAGCAGCCTCCGGGAGAGTAGGGGTGAAAAACTGTTTTTT.

The chain has TRBV7-8 and TRBJ1-2; 8 bases map to TRBD1. The junction had 8 bases not matched to a gene; V was cut back by 1 base and J by 4 bases. The CDR3 spans 16 residues. In germline, CDR1 is SGHVS, CDR2 FQNEAQ. CDR3 loop: CASSLVSGGAAYGYTF. CDR3 nucleotide sequence: TGTGCCAGCAGCTTAGTCTCAGGGGGCGCTGCCTATGGCTACACCTTC.

Comments on this clone: The same CDR3 also results from other DNA sequences found in this sample. CDR3 sequence (DNA): TGCGCCAGCAGCCCCGGACTAGCGGGAGGCGGGGGCACAGATACGCAGTATTTT. This codes for CASSPGLAGGGGTDTQYF. The gene calls are TRBV5-1 and TRBJ2-3; 14 positions match TRBD2. V gave up 4 bases and J gave up 1 base; unmatched junction bases: 8. The CDR3 is 18 residues long. The germline V gene encodes CDR1 SGHRS and CDR2 YFSETQ.

This clone is medium-sized. The J gene is TRBJ2-5, the V gene TRBV5-8; D not certain. The CDR3 contains 14 residues. The germline V gene encodes CDR1 SGHTS and CDR2 YDEGEE. V gave up 1 base and J gave up 3 bases, with 10 bases separating them. CDR3 in DNA: TGTGCCAGCAGCTTGCCCGGCGGAGAAGAGACCCAGTACTTC. Translated, it gives CASSLPGGEETQYF.

On this clone: At one of its ends the junction is not consistent with the germline gene, which may arise from a read error. V is TRBV7-9 and J is TRBJ2-7, with 9 positions matching TRBD1. The CDR3 runs to 14 residues. The germline CDR1 and CDR2 sequences are SEHNR and FQNEAQ (reference sequence). This CDR3 is CSSSYLQGAHEQYF. The CDR3 DNA is TGTTCCAGCAGCTACCTACAGGGGGCCCACGAGCAGTACTTC. Variable domain in full (rest from reference TRBV7-9 and TRBJ2-7): DTGVSQNPRHKITKRGQNVTFRCDPISEHNRLYWYRQTLGQGPEFLTYFQNEAQLEKSRLLSDRFSAERPKGSFSTLEIQRTEQGDSAMYLCSSSYLQGAHEQYFGPGTRLTVT.

The chain combines TRBV9 with TRBJ1-1; D remains ambiguous. The CDR3 has 14 amino acids. CDR1 and CDR2 (germline): SGDLS, YYNGEE. V lost 3 bases to trimming and J lost 1 base, with 10 bases between them. The CDR3 sequence: CASSGGRANTEAFF. CDR3 DNA sequence: TGTGCCAGCAGCGGAGGGCGGGCGAACACTGAAGCTTTCTTT.

This rearrangement joins TRBV7-2 to TRBJ1-1, with a tentative D call TRBD1 (6 bases). Trimming pared 5 bases from V and 5 bases from J, leaving 15 bases between. Germline V lookup: CDR1 SGHTA, CDR2 FQGNSA. This CDR3 spans 14 amino acids. CDR3 sequence: CASSRPGDRTEAFF. DNA of the CDR3: TGTGCCAGCAGCCGGCCAGGGGATCGGACTGAAGCTTTCTTT.

V usage is TRBV30 and J usage is TRBJ1-1; no clear D. Germline CDR1 and CDR2: GTSNPN and SVGIG (reference sequence). This CDR3 is 12 amino acids long. V shed 4 bases and J shed 5 bases, with 11 bases lying between them. Written as DNA, the CDR3 is TGTGCCTGGAATAACCGGTGGACTGAAGCTTTCTTT. Translated, it gives CAWNNRWTEAFF. The full variable domain, in which reference TRBV30 and TRBJ1-1 provide the parts outside the CDR3, is SQTIHQWPATLVQPVGSPLSLECTVEGTSNPNLYWYRQAAGRGLQLLFYSVGIGQISSEVPQNLSASRPQDRQFILSSKKLLLSDSGFYLCAWNNRWTEAFFGQGTRLTVV.

The chain joins TRBV6-5 to TRBJ1-2; the D is unclear. The V end was cut by 2 bases, the J end by 4 bases, with 8 bases between. Germline CDR1 MNHEY, CDR2 SVGAGI. The CDR3 has 13 residues. CDR3 sequence: CASSYGSRYGYTF. CDR3 nucleotides: TGTGCCAGCAGTTACGGCAGTCGCTATGGCTACACCTTC.

The chain joins TRBV7-9 to TRBJ2-4, with a tentative D call TRBD1 (6 bases). Trimming cost V 6 bases and J 3 bases, with 15 bases left between them. CDR1 and CDR2 (germline): SEHNR, FQNEAQ (reference sequence). The CDR3 consists of 15 residues. Here the CDR3 reads CASSLVRDNKNIQYF. The CDR3 DNA follows: TGTGCCAGCAGTCTCGTTAGGGACAACAAAAACATTCAGTACTTC.

This chain joins TRBV7-6 and TRBJ1-1; 8 nucleotides match TRBD1. The CDR3 spans 20 residues. CDR1 and CDR2 (germline): SGHVS, FNYEAQ. After removal of 5 bases from V and 0 bases from J, the junction contained 20 bases not matched to a gene. The CDR3 spells CASSRGGGNRDRTMNTEAFF. DNA of the CDR3: TGTGCCAGCAGCCGAGGAGGTGGGAACCGGGACAGGACCATGAACACTGAAGCTTTCTTT.

The J gene is TRBJ1-3, the V gene TRBV2; D may be TRBD1 (5 bases). Trimming stripped 2 bases from V and 2 bases from J, with 10 bases between. The CDR3 loop spans 15 amino acids. Germline CDR1 is SNHLY and CDR2 is FYNNEI. CDR3 bases: TGTGCCAGCAGTGAAAGGAGGGGAGCTGGAAACACCATATATTTT. This encodes CASSERRGAGNTIYF.

This chain uses TRBV9 with TRBJ2-3; 8 positions agree with TRBD2. CDR3 length equals 19 residues. Germline lookup yields CDR1 SGDLS and CDR2 YYNGEE. V lost 1 base, J lost 0 bases, and 13 bases stayed unmatched. The CDR3 is CASSVRGGGSGTSTDTQYF. Here the CDR3 DNA reads TGTGCCAGCAGCGTAAGGGGAGGGGGTAGCGGGACTAGCACAGATACGCAGTATTTT. The variable domain in full, completed from reference TRBV9 and TRBJ2-3, reads DSGVTQTPKHLITATGQRVTLRCSPRSGDLSVYWYQQSLDQGLQFLIQYYNGEERAKGNILERFSAQQFPDLHSELNLSSLELGDSALYFCASSVRGGGSGTSTDTQYFGPGTRLTVL.

V and J are TRBV19 and TRBJ2-7; TRBD2 matches at 7 bases. Germline V CDR1 and CDR2: LNHDA, SQIVND (reference sequence). Germline trimming cut 4 bases from V and 2 bases from J; bases unmatched to any gene: 5. The CDR3 is 14 amino acids. CDR3 sequence reads: CASSTLARTYEQYF. The DNA for the CDR3 is TGTGCCAGTAGTACACTAGCGAGGACCTACGAGCAGTACTTC.

This chain links TRBV18 with TRBJ2-1; D is ambiguous. V lost 3 bases and J lost 5, with 11 bases in between. Per the germline V gene, CDR1 is KGHSH and CDR2 is LQKENI. CDR3 size: 14 residues. The CDR3 spells CASSPRVKDNEQFF. The CDR3, as DNA: TGTGCCAGCTCACCCCGGGTCAAAGACAATGAGCAGTTCTTC.

This chain joins TRBV7-9 and TRBJ2-7; 12 bases agree with TRBD2. Germline V gene sequence: CDR1 SEHNR, CDR2 FQNEAQ (reference sequence). This CDR3 contains 16 residues. Germline trimming cut 1 base from V and 2 bases from J; bases unmatched to any gene: 3. The CDR3 here is CASSLGGLAGTYEQYF. The CDR3 DNA reads TGTGCCAGCAGCTTAGGCGGACTAGCGGGAACCTACGAGCAGTACTTC.

This chain connects TRBV6-5 to TRBJ2-7; D is ambiguous. Per the germline V gene, CDR1 is MNHEY and CDR2 is SVGAGI. This CDR3 has 13 residues. Trimming took off 2 bases at V and 2 bases at J, with 7 bases between the two ends. This CDR3 is CASSYRGTYEQYF. In DNA form, the CDR3 reads TGTGCCAGCAGTTACCGCGGAACCTACGAGCAGTACTTC.

In its sample, this clone was seen many times. The chain couples TRBV19 to TRBJ1-1, with 12 positions matching TRBD1. V lost 5 bases to trimming and J lost 3 bases; unmatched junction nucleotides: 4. Germline CDR1 reads LNHDA; CDR2 reads SQIVND (reference sequence). The CDR3 consists of 15 residues. The CDR3: CASSGTGGKYTEAFF. CDR3 DNA: TGTGCCAGTAGTGGGACAGGGGGCAAGTACACTGAAGCTTTCTTT. Together with reference TRBV19 and TRBJ1-1, the CDR3 gives the full variable domain: DGGITQSPKYLFRKEGQNVTLSCEQNLNHDAMYWYRQDPGQGLRLIYYSQIVNDFQKGDIAEGYSVSREKKESFPLTVTSAQKNPTAFYLCASSGTGGKYTEAFFGQGTRLTVV.

This chain uses TRBV10-3 with TRBJ2-2; 7 positions match TRBD1. The germline gives CDR1 ENHRY, CDR2 SYGVKD. There are 15 residues in the CDR3. The trim removed 5 bases at V and 6 bases at J, leaving 9 bases unmatched. The CDR3 DNA sequence: TGTGCCATCAGTAAACCCTACAGGGGCGCCGGGGAGCTGTTTTTT. Protein sequence: CAISKPYRGAGELFF.

This clone was seen a single time. The rearrangement joins TRBV5-8 to TRBJ2-3; 10 positions match TRBD1. In germline, CDR1 is SGHTS, CDR2 YDEGEE. This CDR3 has 14 amino acids. With 4 bases clipped from V and 3 bases from J, the junction kept 2 bases outside the gene matches. CDR3 nucleotides: TGTGCCAGCAGCATGGACAGGGGGACAGATACGCAGTATTTT. This codes for CASSMDRGTDTQYF.

The J gene is TRBJ1-1, the V gene TRBV10-2; D perhaps matches TRBD1 (6 bases). The CDR3 sequence is 14 residues long. Germline CDR1 WSHSY, CDR2 SAAADI. The V gene lost 4 bases and the J gene lost 2 bases, with 11 bases spanning the gap. CDR3 DNA sequence: TGCGCCAGCAGTGGCGACAGGATCAACACTGAAGCTTTCTTT. Its protein is CASSGDRINTEAFF.

The sample holds a few counts of this clone. At one end, the junction sequence differs from germline, possibly due to a read error. The chain carries TRBV4-1 and TRBJ2-7, with D tentatively TRBD1 (6 bases). Looked up from germline, CDR1 is MGHRA and CDR2 is YSYEKL. This CDR3 spans 15 amino acids. This CDR3 is CASSQDLGGSYEQYF. DNA for the CDR3: TGTGCCAGCAGCCAAGATCTAGGGGGCTCCTACGAGCAGTACTTC.

The chain carries TRBV27 and TRBJ2-1; 14 nucleotides line up with TRBD2. V shed 6 bases, J shed 6 bases, and the junction held 4 bases outside the gene matches. CDR1 is MNHEY and CDR2 is SMNVEV in the germline V gene (reference sequence). This CDR3 contains 15 residues. Here the CDR3 reads CASRGLAGVGNEQFF. The CDR3 bases are TGTGCCAGCAGGGGACTAGCGGGAGTCGGCAATGAGCAGTTCTTC.

This clone was recorded a few times. V and J are TRBV30 and TRBJ1-1; 10 bases map to TRBD1. CDR1 and CDR2 from the germline V gene are GTSNPN and SVGIG (reference sequence). The CDR3 spans 16 residues. Losses at the gene ends were 3 bases for V and 10 bases for J; bases not matched to a gene: 17. CDR3 sequence: CAWRTSEGTGVRRAFF. The CDR3 DNA is TGTGCCTGGAGGACCTCTGAAGGGACAGGGGTAAGGAGAGCTTTCTTT.

This clone was found a few times. The chain uses TRBV10-3 and TRBJ1-3; D is uncertain. The V and J ends lost 0 bases and 0 bases respectively, with 12 bases between them. The CDR3 totals 17 residues. The germline gives CDR1 ENHRY, CDR2 SYGVKD. The CDR3 region is CAISESGVGSSGNTIYF. DNA of the CDR3: TGTGCCATCAGTGAGTCGGGTGTCGGGTCCTCTGGAAACACCATATATTTT.